Following are 8 T cell receptor beta chains from one sample sequenced in a study of T cells after yellow fever vaccination. One entry per CDR3 protein results from TCRdb running MiXCR on the 5' RACE reads. The sample has fewer than 500,000 distinct CDR3 sequences; around 19% are singletons. Specimen: PBMCs, collected before the yellow fever booster vaccination. Receptor source: a young man who received the YFV17D yellow fever vaccine.

This clonotype has just a few counts. The chain combines TRBV10-3 with TRBJ2-5, with no clear D. This CDR3 contains 13 residues. Germline loops: CDR1 ENHRY, CDR2 SYGVKD. Trimming removed 4 bases at V and 5 bases at J, with 11 bases between. The CDR3 DNA follows: TGTGCCATCAGTGTAAGGGATTCGGAGACCCAGTACTTC. Translating gives CAISVRDSETQYF.

This chain connects TRBV5-6 to TRBJ2-5; TRBD1 matches 8 bases. Germline loops: CDR1 SGHDT, CDR2 YYEEEE. After removal of 6 bases from V and 4 bases from J, the junction contained 5 bases not matched to a gene. The CDR3 is made up of 13 amino acids. The DNA of the CDR3 is TGTGCCAGCACAGGACAGGGCCGAGAGACCCAGTACTTC. This encodes CASTGQGRETQYF.

V gene TRBV29-1 combines with J gene TRBJ1-5; D uncertain. The CDR3 contains 13 residues. Germline V gene sequence: CDR1 SQVTM, CDR2 ANQGSEA. The germline V and J ends were trimmed by 3 bases and 6 bases, with 12 bases remaining between them. The CDR3 spells CSVETNDGQPQHF. The CDR3 bases are TGCAGCGTTGAGACGAATGACGGTCAGCCCCAGCATTTT.

This clonotype was counted between two and nine times. This chain connects TRBV5-6 to TRBJ2-1, with 9 nucleotides matching TRBD2. CDR3 length: 19 amino acids. Looked up from germline, CDR1 is SGHDT and CDR2 is YYEEEE. J was trimmed by 4 bases and V by 0 bases; bases with no gene match: 14. CDR3 loop: CASSLGRRGGLNPYNEQFF. DNA of the CDR3: TGTGCCAGCAGCTTGGGACGGCGGGGGGGCTTGAACCCTTACAATGAGCAGTTCTTC.

The chain recombines TRBV4-1 with TRBJ2-2; 7 bases match TRBD1. V lost 5 bases and J lost 5; bases outside the gene matches: 11. CDR1 MGHRA and CDR2 YSYEKL come from the germline V gene. The CDR3 contains 16 residues. CDR3 sequence reads: CASSLRQGWVTGELFF. DNA for the CDR3: TGCGCCAGCAGCTTACGACAGGGATGGGTTACCGGGGAGCTGTTTTTT.

The chain links TRBV9 to TRBJ1-5, with a weak D call TRBD1 (6 bases). Germline-derived CDR1 and CDR2 are SGDLS and YYNGEE. V was shortened by 4 bases and J by 4 bases, with 12 bases between the two germline ends. This CDR3 has 14 amino acids. The CDR3 spells CASSIGGGNQPQHF. The CDR3 DNA is TGTGCCAGCAGCATAGGGGGAGGTAATCAGCCCCAGCATTTT.

This chain joins TRBV5-1 and TRBJ1-4, with D possibly TRBD1 on 5 matching bases. Trimming took off 4 bases at V and 0 bases at J, with 7 bases between the two ends. The CDR3 runs 14 residues. CDR1 and CDR2 from the germline V gene are SGHRS and YFSETQ. The CDR3 DNA is TGCGCCAGCAGCGAGACAGCAACTAATGAAAAACTGTTTTTT. Protein product: CASSETATNEKLFF.

A word on this clonotype: This could be a read error, since a much larger clone is one nucleotide away. This rearrangement joins TRBV9 to TRBJ2-3; tentative D call: TRBD2 (5 bases). CDR3 length: 14 amino acids. Germline V gene data show CDR1 as SGDLS and CDR2 as YYNGEE. Trimming stripped 0 bases from V and 0 bases from J, with 5 bases between. CDR3 sequence: CASSVGTSTDTQYF. The CDR3 DNA reads TGTGCCAGCAGCGTAGGGACTAGCACAGATACGCAGTATTTT.